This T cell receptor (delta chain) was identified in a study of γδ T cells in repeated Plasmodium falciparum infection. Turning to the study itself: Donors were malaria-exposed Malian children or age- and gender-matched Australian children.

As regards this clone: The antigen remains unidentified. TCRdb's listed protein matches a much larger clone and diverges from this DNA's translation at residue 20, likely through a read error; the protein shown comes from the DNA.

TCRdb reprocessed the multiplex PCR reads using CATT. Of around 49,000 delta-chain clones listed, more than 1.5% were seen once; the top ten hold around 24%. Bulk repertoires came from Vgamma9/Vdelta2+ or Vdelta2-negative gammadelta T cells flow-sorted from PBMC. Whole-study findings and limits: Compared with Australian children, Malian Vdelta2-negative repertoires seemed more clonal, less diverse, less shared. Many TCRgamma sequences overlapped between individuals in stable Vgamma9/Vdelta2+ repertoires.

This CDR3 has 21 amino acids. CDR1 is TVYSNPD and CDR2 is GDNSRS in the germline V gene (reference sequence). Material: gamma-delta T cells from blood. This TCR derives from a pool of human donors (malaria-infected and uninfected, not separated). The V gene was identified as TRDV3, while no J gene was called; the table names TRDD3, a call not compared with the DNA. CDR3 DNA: TGTGCCTTCCCTACTATGGGAGTGTACTGGGGGATAAGATCGCACACCGATAAACTCACCTTT. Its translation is CAFPTMGVYWGIRSHTDKLTF.